These T cell receptor beta chains were read from a single sample in a study of cytomegalovirus exposure and HLA in healthy donors. Clones were sequenced by immunoSEQ multiplex PCR, and TCRdb holds only the in-frame ones, with some missing. The table has about 200,000 clones, approximately 82% seen once. The sequenced sample was PBMCs. The receptors derive from a male donor in good health and CMV-seronegative. Each CDR3 is given with its conserved first and last residue. The D gene is left open where the match is weak. Clone size appears in some rows only: once, few, many, or a class for an expanded clone.

DNA: TGCAGCGTATTGGGGACAGGGGGCTACTATGGCTACACCTTC; CDR3: CSVLGTGGYYGYTF; D: TRBD1; V: TRBV29-1; J: TRBJ1-2; size: once
DNA: TGCGCCAGCAGCCCGGTTCTTAAGAACCCAGATACGCAGTATTTT; CDR3: CASSPVLKNPDTQYF; D: .; V: TRBV5-1; J: TRBJ2-3; size: .
DNA: TGTGCCAGCAGCCACCCGTGGGACAGGGACACTGAAGCTTTCTTT; CDR3: CASSHPWDRDTEAFF; D: TRBD1; V: TRBV7-9; J: TRBJ1-1; size: few
DNA: TGTGCCAGCAGTGATATACGGGGGACCGATGAGCAGTTCTTC; CDR3: CASSDIRGTDEQFF; D: .; V: TRBV25-1; J: TRBJ2-1; size: .
DNA: TGCGCCAGCAGACAGGGGACAGGGAGTCGTCAGCCCCAGCATTTT; CDR3: CASRQGTGSRQPQHF; D: TRBD1; V: TRBV5-1; J: TRBJ1-5; size: .
DNA: TGTGCCACCAGCAGACCCGGGACAGGGAACACCGGGGAGCTGTTTTTT; CDR3: CATSRPGTGNTGELFF; D: TRBD1; V: TRBV15; J: TRBJ2-2; size: once
DNA: TGTGCCAGTAGTATACAGGGGCGCGAGACCCAGTACTTC; CDR3: CASSIQGRETQYF; D: .; V: TRBV19; J: TRBJ2-5; size: .
DNA: TGTGCCAGCAGTTACCGAACAGGAAACACCATATATTTT; CDR3: CASSYRTGNTIYF; D: .; V: TRBV6-5; J: TRBJ1-3; size: .
DNA: TGTGCCATCAGGGGGGACTCCTCCTACGAGCAGTACTTC; CDR3: CAIRGDSSYEQYF; D: .; V: TRBV10-3; J: TRBJ2-7; size: once
DNA: TGCGCCAGCAGCCCTCAGGCAGGGACCTACGAGCAGTACTTC; CDR3: CASSPQAGTYEQYF; D: .; V: TRBV5-1; J: TRBJ2-7; size: .
DNA: TGTGCCAGCTCGCCGGACAGGGGCTTCGCCTACGAGCAGTACTTC; CDR3: CASSPDRGFAYEQYF; D: TRBD1; V: TRBV18; J: TRBJ2-7; size: .
DNA: TGTGCCAGTTTCAGGGGGAACACTGAAGCTTTCTTT; CDR3: CASFRGNTEAFF; D: .; V: TRBV19; J: TRBJ1-1; size: few
DNA: TGTGCCAGCAGCTCCTCTGGGGGCTGGACGACCGGGGAGCTGTTTTTT; CDR3: CASSSSGGWTTGELFF; D: .; V: TRBV7-8; J: TRBJ2-2; size: .
DNA: TGTGCCAGTTCTCAGTCCGTCGGCCCGGGACTAGCGGGAGAGTCCTACGAGCAGTACTTC; CDR3: CASSQSVGPGLAGESYEQYF; D: TRBD2; V: TRBV2; J: TRBJ2-7; size: .
DNA: TGTGCCAGCAGTGACCATCACCTCGGACAGGGTCCCCTCGGGGAGCTGTTTTTT; CDR3: CASSDHHLGQGPLGELFF; D: TRBD1; V: TRBV6-4; J: TRBJ2-2; size: once
DNA: TGTGCCAGCAGCCTCGGGACAGCGGGAAACACCATATATTTT; CDR3: CASSLGTAGNTIYF; D: TRBD1; V: TRBV9; J: TRBJ1-3; size: .
DNA: TGCGCCAGCAGCTGGGGGCAGGGACGAATGAACACTGAAGCTTTCTTT; CDR3: CASSWGQGRMNTEAFF; D: .; V: TRBV5-1; J: TRBJ1-1; size: .
DNA: TGTGCCAGCAGCGTAGATGAGGGGAGGGGCACAGATACGCAGTATTTT; CDR3: CASSVDEGRGTDTQYF; D: TRBD2; V: TRBV9; J: TRBJ2-3; size: .
DNA: TGTGCCAGCAGTGAATACGGTGGCAATCAGCCCCAGCATTTT; CDR3: CASSEYGGNQPQHF; D: .; V: TRBV25-1; J: TRBJ1-5; size: few
DNA: TGTGCCAGCAGCTTCGGGGGGCCGAGCTACGAGCAGTACTTC; CDR3: CASSFGGPSYEQYF; D: .; V: TRBV5-4; J: TRBJ2-7; size: .
DNA: TGTGCCAGCAGTCACGTGGGGAGGGGCACCGGGAAAACAGATACGCAGTATTTT; CDR3: CASSHVGRGTGKTDTQYF; D: TRBD2; V: TRBV25-1; J: TRBJ2-3; size: .
DNA: TGTGCCAGCAGTGAAGCGAGGGGGGGTCAGCCCCAGCATTTT; CDR3: CASSEARGGQPQHF; D: .; V: TRBV6-1; J: TRBJ1-5; size: once
DNA: TGTGCCAGCAGCATACGACAAAACACTGAAGCTTTCTTT; CDR3: CASSIRQNTEAFF; D: .; V: TRBV9; J: TRBJ1-1; size: .
DNA: TGCGCCAGCAGCTTGGAAACTAGCGGAACCGGGGAGCTGTTTTTT; CDR3: CASSLETSGTGELFF; D: TRBD2; V: TRBV5-1; J: TRBJ2-2; size: .
DNA: TGTGCCAGCAGCGTAGCTGCAGGGTTTAATGAAAAACTGTTTTTT; CDR3: CASSVAAGFNEKLFF; D: .; V: TRBV9; J: TRBJ1-4; size: .
DNA: TGTGCCAGCAGCTTAAGTTCGGGAGCTGGGGCCAACGTCCTGACTTTC; CDR3: CASSLSSGAGANVLTF; D: .; V: TRBV7-3; J: TRBJ2-6; size: .
DNA: TGTGCCAGTAGCACGACAGTGACCTACGAGCAGTACTTC; CDR3: CASSTTVTYEQYF; D: .; V: TRBV19; J: TRBJ2-7; size: .
DNA: TGTGCCAGCAGTGTGGACTTCACAGATACGCAGTATTTT; CDR3: CASSVDFTDTQYF; D: .; V: TRBV6-4; J: TRBJ2-3; size: .
DNA: TGTGCCAGCAGTTATCGGCGGGGGTACAATGAGCAGTTCTTC; CDR3: CASSYRRGYNEQFF; D: TRBD2; V: TRBV6-5; J: TRBJ2-1; size: .
DNA: TGTGCCAGCAGCTTGAGTCTGAGACAAGAGACCCAGTACTTC; CDR3: CASSLSLRQETQYF; D: .; V: TRBV5-4; J: TRBJ2-5; size: .
DNA: TGTGCCAGCAGTGAATCCCCTACGCAGCCCCAGCATTTT; CDR3: CASSESPTQPQHF; D: .; V: TRBV6-1; J: TRBJ1-5; size: few
DNA: TGCGCCAGCAGCCAAGATAACTTTATGGGACAGGCAAACTATGGCTACACCTTC; CDR3: CASSQDNFMGQANYGYTF; D: TRBD1; V: TRBV4-1; J: TRBJ1-2; size: .
DNA: TGCGCCAGCAGCCGGACTAGCGGAGTCTACGAGCAGTACTTC; CDR3: CASSRTSGVYEQYF; D: TRBD2; V: TRBV5-1; J: TRBJ2-7; size: .
DNA: TGTGCCAGCAGTTATGAGGAACTAGCCAAAAACATTCAGTACTTC; CDR3: CASSYEELAKNIQYF; D: .; V: TRBV6-5; J: TRBJ2-4; size: .
DNA: TGTGCCAGCAGGACGGTTGGGGGGGGGTACGAGCAGTACTTC; CDR3: CASRTVGGGYEQYF; D: TRBD2; V: TRBV5-5; J: TRBJ2-7; size: .
DNA: TGCGCCAGCAGCCCGGGGACAGGGCTATTACTAAATAATTCACCCCTCCACTTT; CDR3: CASSPGTGLLLNNSPLHF; D: TRBD1; V: TRBV5-1; J: TRBJ1-6; size: once
DNA: TGCGCCAGCAGTCATCGACGGAGCTCTGGGGCCAACGTCCTGACTTTC; CDR3: CASSHRRSSGANVLTF; D: .; V: TRBV23-1; J: TRBJ2-6; size: few
DNA: TGCGCCAGCAGCTTGATGCCAGGATCAGATACGCAGTATTTT; CDR3: CASSLMPGSDTQYF; D: .; V: TRBV5-1; J: TRBJ2-3; size: .
DNA: TGTGCCAGCAGTACCGGGGGGGGCGGAAACACCATATATTTT; CDR3: CASSTGGGGNTIYF; D: .; V: TRBV6-5; J: TRBJ1-3; size: .
DNA: TGTGCCAGCAGCCCAAAGGGGCTCGGGGAGACCCAGTACTTC; CDR3: CASSPKGLGETQYF; D: .; V: TRBV7-8; J: TRBJ2-5; size: .
DNA: TGTGCCAGCAGTGAGCGGGGTGGTGAAGGGGGCGGGAATCAGCCCCAGCATTTT; CDR3: CASSERGGEGGGNQPQHF; D: TRBD1; V: TRBV2; J: TRBJ1-5; size: .
DNA: TGTGCCAGCAGCTTAACACCGGGACTAGCGTTAGGGAGCTCCTACGAGCAGTACTTC; CDR3: CASSLTPGLALGSSYEQYF; D: TRBD2; V: TRBV7-2; J: TRBJ2-7; size: .
DNA: TGCGCCAGCAGTGACCCCCTGCGGGAGACCCAGTACTTC; CDR3: CASSDPLRETQYF; D: .; V: TRBV10-1; J: TRBJ2-5; size: .
DNA: TGTGCCAGCAGCTTACGGGGACTAGGGGACGAGCAGTACTTC; CDR3: CASSLRGLGDEQYF; D: TRBD2; V: TRBV7-9; J: TRBJ2-7; size: .
DNA: TGCGCCAGCAGCCAAAAAACGGTAGGGGTAAGGGCGGCCTACGAGCAGTACTTC; CDR3: CASSQKTVGVRAAYEQYF; D: .; V: TRBV4-1; J: TRBJ2-7; size: .
DNA: TGTGCCAGCAGGCCACACGGGTTTGGGCCCCAGCATTTT; CDR3: CASRPHGFGPQHF; D: .; V: TRBV6-5; J: TRBJ1-5; size: .
DNA: TGTGCCAGCAGGAGGGGAGCAGGGGTGGACAATGAGCAGTTCTTC; CDR3: CASRRGAGVDNEQFF; D: .; V: TRBV6-1; J: TRBJ2-1; size: .
DNA: TGTGCCAGCATTCCGCCAGGGGCCAACACTGAAGCTTTCTTT; CDR3: CASIPPGANTEAFF; D: .; V: TRBV6-6; J: TRBJ1-1; size: .
DNA: TGTGCCAGCAGTCCAGGGGCCCTGACAGATACGCAGTATTTT; CDR3: CASSPGALTDTQYF; D: .; V: TRBV6-5; J: TRBJ2-3; size: .
DNA: TGTGCCAGCACCGCCCTGGCTAGCGGGCCGTACGAGCAGTACTTC; CDR3: CASTALASGPYEQYF; D: TRBD2; V: TRBV6-1; J: TRBJ2-7; size: few
DNA: TGTGCCAGCAGTTTGAAGGGGTGGGAGCAGTACTTC; CDR3: CASSLKGWEQYF; D: .; V: TRBV28; J: TRBJ2-7; size: .
DNA: TGCAGCGTTAAACAGGGGGCGCCTCCTAATGAAAAACTGTTTTTT; CDR3: CSVKQGAPPNEKLFF; D: TRBD1; V: TRBV29-1; J: TRBJ1-4; size: .
DNA: TGTGCCAGCAGCCAGGCCGGGACAGGGCAGGGCACGCAGTATTTT; CDR3: CASSQAGTGQGTQYF; D: TRBD1; V: TRBV7-3; J: TRBJ2-3; size: once
DNA: TGTGCCAGCTCACCGGCGGAGAACACTGAAGCTTTCTTT; CDR3: CASSPAENTEAFF; D: .; V: TRBV18; J: TRBJ1-1; size: once
DNA: TGTGCCAGCAGCTTAGGGAATGGAGGGCGACATCAGCCCCAGCATTTT; CDR3: CASSLGNGGRHQPQHF; D: .; V: TRBV11-2; J: TRBJ1-5; size: .